These 3 T cell receptor beta chains were sequenced from one sample in a study of brain T cells in children with intractable seizures. Time point defined: blood from clinic visit 5 months post-surgery; TSC patient then seizure free. Assay: immunoSEQ multiplex PCR; the TCRdb copy retains only in-frame clones and omits some. The data show about 320,000 clones, with nearly 95% seen just once and 5.5% to 6% held by the top ten. This specimen consisted of peripheral blood, obtained 4 to 5 months after surgery. The receptors shown here come from a boy younger than two with tuberous sclerosis and intractable seizures.

The genes are TRBV15 and TRBJ2-3; D is undetermined. The CDR3 covers 14 residues. Between the trimmed V and J ends, which lost 4 bases and 2 bases, there was a span of 10 bases. Germline V lookup: CDR1 LNHNV, CDR2 YYDKDF (reference sequence). The CDR3 nucleotides are TGTGCCACCAGCATAGTTGGTGTCACAGATACGCAGTATTTT. The encoded protein is CATSIVGVTDTQYF.

As for this clone: Distinct nucleotide sequences in the sample also encode this CDR3. For the CDR3, the DNA is TGTGCCAGCAGCCCCGGGACAGGGAACTATGGCTACACCTTC. Translating it yields CASSPGTGNYGYTF. The V call is TRBV11-2, the J call TRBJ1-2, with 9 bases fitting TRBD1. Germline loops: CDR1 SGHAT, CDR2 FQNNGV. Germline trimming cut 5 bases from V and 2 bases from J; bases unmatched to any gene: 3. CDR3 length: 14 amino acids.

This chain connects TRBV7-6 to TRBJ1-6; D not certain. The CDR3 is 15 amino acids. Germline V gene sequence: CDR1 SGHVS, CDR2 FNYEAQ. Trimming cost V 6 bases and J 7 bases, with 16 bases left between them. CDR3 sequence reads: CASRFLPVLNSPLHF. The DNA of the CDR3 is TGTGCCAGCAGGTTCCTTCCGGTGCTCAATTCACCCCTCCACTTT.